This TCR beta chain emerged from a study of OX40 agonist ivuxolimab in advanced cancers. Overall study: Among those enrolled, mean age was about 60 years (range roughly 23 to 85) and about 81% were male. Study-level findings and limits: Among some nonresponders, normalized T-cell clonal expansion was also low. The antigens recognized by the expanded peripheral T cells, that is their antigen specificity, were not determined.

The repertoire was sequenced with immunoSEQ multiplex PCR; TCRdb's copy has only in-frame clones and lacks some. The sample has roughly 60,000 clones, about 85% seen once. Comments on this clone: Its cognate antigen is unknown.

CDR1 and CDR2 from the germline V gene are SGHNT and YENEEA. This CDR3 region has 14 residues. Trimming cost V 5 bases and J 5 bases, with 15 bases left between them. The rearrangement links TRBV11-3 to TRBJ1-1; no firm D call. The sample consisted of CD4+ or CD8+ T cells sorted from blood, taken in a trial of the OX40 agonist ivuxolimab. The TCR sequence derives from an adult with an advanced solid tumor such as melanoma, head and neck, liver or kidney cancer. This CDR3 is CASSPGGSSTEAFF. The CDR3 DNA reads TGTGCCAGCAGCCCCGGCGGTAGTAGTACTGAAGCTTTCTTT.